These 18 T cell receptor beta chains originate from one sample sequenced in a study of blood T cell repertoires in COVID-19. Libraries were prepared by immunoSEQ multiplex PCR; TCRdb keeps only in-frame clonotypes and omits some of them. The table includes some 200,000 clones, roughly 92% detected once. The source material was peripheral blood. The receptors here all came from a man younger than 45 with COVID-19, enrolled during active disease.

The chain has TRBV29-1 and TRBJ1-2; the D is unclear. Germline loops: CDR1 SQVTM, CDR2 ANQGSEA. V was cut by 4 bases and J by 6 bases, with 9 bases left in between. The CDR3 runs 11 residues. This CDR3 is CSVGLEDGYTF. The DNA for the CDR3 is TGCAGCGTTGGACTCGAGGATGGCTACACCTTC.

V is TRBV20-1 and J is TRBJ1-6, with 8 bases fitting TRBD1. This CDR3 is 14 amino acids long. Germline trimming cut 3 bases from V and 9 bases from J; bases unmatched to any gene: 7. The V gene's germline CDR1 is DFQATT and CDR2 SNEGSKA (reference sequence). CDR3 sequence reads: CSASGQGVVSPLHF. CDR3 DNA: TGCAGTGCTAGTGGACAGGGCGTAGTTTCACCCCTCCACTTT.

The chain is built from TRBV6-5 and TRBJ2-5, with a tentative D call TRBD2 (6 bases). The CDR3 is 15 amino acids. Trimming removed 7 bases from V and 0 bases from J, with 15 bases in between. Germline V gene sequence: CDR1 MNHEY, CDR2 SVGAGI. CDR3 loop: CASTLGPGDQETQYF. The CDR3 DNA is TGTGCCAGCACCCTGGGTCCGGGGGACCAAGAGACCCAGTACTTC.

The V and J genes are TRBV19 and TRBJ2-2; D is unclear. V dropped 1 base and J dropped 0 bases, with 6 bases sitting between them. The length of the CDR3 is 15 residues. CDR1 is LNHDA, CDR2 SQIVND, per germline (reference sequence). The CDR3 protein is CASSIVHPNTGELFF. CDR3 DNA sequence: TGTGCCAGTAGTATAGTTCATCCGAACACCGGGGAGCTGTTTTTT.

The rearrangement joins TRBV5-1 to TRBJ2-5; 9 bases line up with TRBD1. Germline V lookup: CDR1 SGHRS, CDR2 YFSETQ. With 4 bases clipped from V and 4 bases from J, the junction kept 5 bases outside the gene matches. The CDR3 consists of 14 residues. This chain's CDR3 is CASSQGQGVETQYF. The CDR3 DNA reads TGCGCCAGCAGCCAGGGACAGGGAGTAGAGACCCAGTACTTC.

The CDR3: CSVVRGRGEKLFF. The CDR3 nucleotides read TGCAGCGTTGTAAGGGGGCGGGGTGAAAAACTGTTTTTT. The chain is built from TRBV29-1 and TRBJ1-4, with 7 bases that match TRBD1. The CDR3 runs 13 residues. CDR1 and CDR2 from the germline V gene are SQVTM and ANQGSEA. Trimming at V came to 4 bases and at J to 7 bases, leaving 6 bases not matched to a gene. The variable domain in full, completed from reference TRBV29-1 and TRBJ1-4, reads SAVISQKPSRDICQRGTSLTIQCQVDSQVTMMFWYRQQPGQSLTLIATANQGSEATYESGFVIDKFPISRPNLTFSTLTVSNMSPEDSSIYLCSVVRGRGEKLFFGSGTQLSVL.

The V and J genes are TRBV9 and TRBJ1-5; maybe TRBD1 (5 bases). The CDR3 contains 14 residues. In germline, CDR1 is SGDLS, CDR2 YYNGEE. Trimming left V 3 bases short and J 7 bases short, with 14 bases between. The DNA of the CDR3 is TGTGCCAGCAGCGCCATAGGGACTGGGCAGCCCCAGCATTTT. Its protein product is CASSAIGTGQPQHF.

The CDR3 bases are TGTGCCAGTAGTATCCAGGGGGGCACTGAAGCTTTCTTT. Its translation: CASSIQGGTEAFF. This rearrangement joins TRBV19 to TRBJ1-1; 7 bases match TRBD1. CDR1 and CDR2 from the germline V gene are LNHDA and SQIVND (reference sequence). The V segment lost 3 bases and the J segment 4 bases; nucleotides outside the gene matches: 2. The length of the CDR3 is 13 residues. The whole variable domain, filled in from reference TRBV19 and TRBJ1-1, reads DGGITQSPKYLFRKEGQNVTLSCEQNLNHDAMYWYRQDPGQGLRLIYYSQIVNDFQKGDIAEGYSVSREKKESFPLTVTSAQKNPTAFYLCASSIQGGTEAFFGQGTRLTVV.

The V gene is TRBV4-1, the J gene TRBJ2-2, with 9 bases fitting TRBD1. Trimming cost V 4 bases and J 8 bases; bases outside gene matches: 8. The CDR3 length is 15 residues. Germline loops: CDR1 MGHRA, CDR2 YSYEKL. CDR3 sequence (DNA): TGCGCCAGCAGCCGGGAGGGGACAGGGCCAGGGGAGCTGTTTTTT. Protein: CASSREGTGPGELFF.

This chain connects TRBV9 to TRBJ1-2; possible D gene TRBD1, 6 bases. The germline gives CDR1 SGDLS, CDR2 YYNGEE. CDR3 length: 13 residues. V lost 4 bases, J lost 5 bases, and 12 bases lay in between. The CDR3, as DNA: TGTGCCAGCAGCACCCGGACAGCATATGGCTACACCTTC. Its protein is CASSTRTAYGYTF.

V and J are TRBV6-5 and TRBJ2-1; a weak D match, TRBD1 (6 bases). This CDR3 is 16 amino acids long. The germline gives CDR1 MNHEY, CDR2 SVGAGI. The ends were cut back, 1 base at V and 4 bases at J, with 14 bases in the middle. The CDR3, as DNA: TGTGCCAGCAGTTACTTTTCAGGGGACAATTACAATGAGCAGTTCTTC. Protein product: CASSYFSGDNYNEQFF.

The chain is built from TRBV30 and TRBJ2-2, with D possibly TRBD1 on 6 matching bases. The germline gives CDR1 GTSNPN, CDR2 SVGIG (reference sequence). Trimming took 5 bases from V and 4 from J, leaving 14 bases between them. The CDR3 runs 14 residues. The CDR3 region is CAWWTEGITGELFF. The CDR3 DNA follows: TGTGCCTGGTGGACAGAGGGGATCACCGGGGAGCTGTTTTTT.

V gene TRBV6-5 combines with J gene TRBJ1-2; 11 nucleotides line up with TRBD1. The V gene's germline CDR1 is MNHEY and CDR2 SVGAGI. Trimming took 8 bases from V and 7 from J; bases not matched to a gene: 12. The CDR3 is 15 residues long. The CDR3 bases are TGTGCCAGCGTTCCCGGACAGGGGGCATTAAGTGGCTACACCTTC. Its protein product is CASVPGQGALSGYTF.

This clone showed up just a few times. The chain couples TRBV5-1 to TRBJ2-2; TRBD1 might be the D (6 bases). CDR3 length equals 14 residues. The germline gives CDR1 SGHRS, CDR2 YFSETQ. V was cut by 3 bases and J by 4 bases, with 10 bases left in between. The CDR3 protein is CASSWDITTGELFF. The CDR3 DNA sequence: TGCGCCAGCAGCTGGGACATTACCACCGGGGAGCTGTTTTTT.

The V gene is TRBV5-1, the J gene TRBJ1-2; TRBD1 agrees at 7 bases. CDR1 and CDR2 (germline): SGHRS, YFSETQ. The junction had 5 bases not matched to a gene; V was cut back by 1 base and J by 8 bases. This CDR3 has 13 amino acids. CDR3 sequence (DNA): TGCGCCAGCAGCTTGTCGACAGGGCAAGGCTACACCTTC. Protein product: CASSLSTGQGYTF.

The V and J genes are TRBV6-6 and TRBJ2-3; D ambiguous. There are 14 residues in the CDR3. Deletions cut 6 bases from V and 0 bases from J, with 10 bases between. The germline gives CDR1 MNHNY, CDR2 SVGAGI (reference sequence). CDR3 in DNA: TGTGCCAGCAGCCCGGTTCGGAGCACAGATACGCAGTATTTT. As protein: CASSPVRSTDTQYF.

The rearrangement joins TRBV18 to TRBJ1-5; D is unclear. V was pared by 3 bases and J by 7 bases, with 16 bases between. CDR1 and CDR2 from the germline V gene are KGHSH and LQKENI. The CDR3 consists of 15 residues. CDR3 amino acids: CASSPPERAGQPQHF. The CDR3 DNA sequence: TGTGCCAGCTCACCCCCAGAGAGGGCAGGCCAGCCCCAGCATTTT. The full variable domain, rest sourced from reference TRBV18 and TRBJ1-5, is NAGVMQNPRHLVRRRGQEARLRCSPMKGHSHVYWYRQLPEEGLKFMVYLQKENIIDESGMPKERFSAEFPKEGPSILRIQQVVRGDSAAYFCASSPPERAGQPQHFGDGTRLSIL.

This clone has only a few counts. The CDR3 protein is CASSEQGQGSGQYF. The CDR3 nucleotides are TGTGCCAGCAGTGAACAGGGACAGGGGTCGGGGCAGTACTTC. V and J are TRBV2 and TRBJ2-7; TRBD1 aligns across 10 bases. J lost 9 bases, V lost 2 bases, and 7 bases had no gene match. The CDR3 covers 14 residues. CDR1 SNHLY and CDR2 FYNNEI come from the germline V gene.